This T cell receptor beta chain comes out of a study of cytomegalovirus exposure and HLA in healthy donors. Study-wide results and limits: Information on immune exposure was restricted to one variable (CMV serostatus). Later analysis associated a missense DCLRE1C variant with TCR beta V- and J-gene trimming. Across all donors, roughly uniform sequencing depth was an assumption of the presence/absence analyses.

This CDR3 contains 13 residues. The germline V gene has CDR1 SGHDT and CDR2 YYEEEE. Notes on this clone: Antigen specificity is unknown. The junction and the germline gene differ at one end; a read error may be behind it.

PCR primers comprised 60 Vbeta and 13 Jbeta primers. The method was immunoSEQ multiplex PCR; TCRdb's version includes in-frame clones alone and lacks a portion of them. The data show approximately 100,000 clones, 75% seen once. Sequencing was performed on PBMCs. The origin of this receptor is a male donor in good health and CMV-seropositive. V is TRBV5-6 and J is TRBJ2-7; D call uncertain. CDR3 nucleotides: TGTGCCAGCAGTTTGGGTATCTCCTACGAGCAGTACTTC. Translated: CASSLGISYEQYF.